In this sample, the clone carrying this TCR beta chain turned up a few times. The data stem from a study of blood T cell repertoires in COVID-19. Study-level background: Samples came from the United States, Italy and Spain, spanning acute and convalescent COVID-19. Nucleic acid was either cDNA or gDNA, and it came from T cells, B-cell-depleted T cells, or PBMCs.

In the source study's methods: Nucleated cell counts were estimated from reference gene primer amplification. Clones were read by immunoSEQ multiplex PCR, and TCRdb kept only the in-frame ones, dropping some. That table gives V, J and clone size, and the DNA gave D and trimming. The data show tens of thousands of clones, with 87% seen just once and around 20% held by the top ten. This CDR3 has 17 residues. V dropped 5 bases and J dropped 4; count of bases not matched to a gene: 15. CDR1 is SGHTA, CDR2 FQGTGA, per germline. The sample taken for sequencing was peripheral blood. The sequence was collected from a woman aged 80 or over with acute or convalescent COVID-19. The chain joins TRBV7-3 to TRBJ2-3, with 7 positions matching TRBD2. The CDR3 loop reads CASSPRFKGGGADTQYF. The CDR3 DNA reads as TGTGCCAGCAGCCCCCGATTCAAGGGTGGGGGGGCAGATACGCAGTATTTT.